The 22 T cell receptor beta chains below all came from one sample that was sequenced in a study of OX40 agonist ivuxolimab in advanced cancers. Some clones are missing from TCRdb's copy, which holds only in-frame ones; the method was immunoSEQ multiplex PCR. The repertoire holds 80,000 to 100,000 clones, with roughly 90% as singletons. The specimen was CD4+ or CD8+ T cells sorted from blood, collected in a trial of the OX40 agonist ivuxolimab. The receptors were sampled from an adult with an advanced solid tumor such as melanoma, head and neck, liver or kidney cancer.

The chain couples TRBV27 to TRBJ2-1; no clear D gene. V gave up 1 base and J gave up 6 bases, with 13 bases separating them. Per the germline V gene, CDR1 is MNHEY and CDR2 is SMNVEV (reference sequence). The CDR3 loop spans 15 amino acids. The CDR3 bases are TGTGCCAGCAGTTTATACCCGCTACAACTCAATGAGCAGTTCTTC. This codes for CASSLYPLQLNEQFF.

In nucleotides, the CDR3 is TGTGCCAGCAGCTTAGCAGGCCGACGGTGCCCGCCCGGGGGCAATCAGCCCCAGCATTTT. Translated: CASSLAGRRCPPGGNQPQHF. The rearrangement links TRBV11-3 to TRBJ1-5; D unresolved. CDR3 length: 20 residues. V was trimmed by 1 base and J by 2 bases, leaving 24 bases between them. CDR1 SGHNT and CDR2 YENEEA come from the germline V gene.

A single count supports this clone. This sequence joins TRBV7-9 and TRBJ2-7, with 7 bases fitting TRBD1. Unmatched junction bases numbered 9, after V lost 4 bases and J lost 3 bases. CDR3 size: 15 residues. The germline V gene encodes CDR1 SEHNR and CDR2 FQNEAQ (reference sequence). CDR3 sequence reads: CASSYTGQVGYEQYF. The CDR3 DNA reads TGTGCCAGCAGCTATACTGGACAGGTCGGCTACGAGCAGTACTTC. Full variable domain (remainder filled in from reference TRBV7-9 and TRBJ2-7): DTGVSQNPRHKITKRGQNVTFRCDPISEHNRLYWYRQTLGQGPEFLTYFQNEAQLEKSRLLSDRFSAERPKGSFSTLEIQRTEQGDSAMYLCASSYTGQVGYEQYFGPGTRLTVT.

About this clone itself: At one end, the junction sequence differs from germline, possibly due to a read error. The rearrangement uses TRBV7-7 and TRBJ2-2; 8 bases are shared with TRBD1. The CDR3 spans 14 residues. Germline-derived CDR1 and CDR2 are SSHAT and FNYEAQ (reference sequence). The CDR3 coding sequence is TGTGCTAGCAGCGAGGGGACAGGAACCGGGGAGCTGTTTTTT. As protein: CASSEGTGTGELFF.

This clone came up once. The chain joins TRBV7-6 to TRBJ2-1; D remains ambiguous. The CDR3 length is 13 residues. Germline V gives CDR1 SGHVS, CDR2 FNYEAQ. V was cut by 5 bases and J by 9 bases, with 14 bases left in between. The chain's CDR3 is CASSPLPEGEQFF. CDR3 in DNA: TGTGCCAGCAGCCCCCTCCCGGAAGGTGAGCAGTTCTTC.

This clone was seen once. The chain employs TRBV6-1 and TRBJ2-5; no clear D gene. Germline CDR1 reads MNHNS; CDR2 reads SASEGT. The CDR3 is 13 residues long. Trimming removed 6 bases at V and 2 bases at J, with 10 bases between. The CDR3 bases are TGTGCCAGCAGGGCCCCCTCGCAAGAGACCCAGTACTTC. Its translation is CASRAPSQETQYF.

The chain is built from TRBV4-1 and TRBJ1-4; unclear D gene. Germline values: CDR1 MGHRA, CDR2 YSYEKL. V lost 4 bases to trimming and J lost 0 bases, with 6 bases between them. This CDR3 has 14 residues. CDR3 in amino acids: CASSRIPTNEKLFF. CDR3 bases: TGCGCCAGCAGCCGAATACCAACTAATGAAAAACTGTTTTTT.

V and J are TRBV5-1 and TRBJ1-1; a possible D gene is TRBD1 (5 bases). CDR1 and CDR2 from the germline V gene are SGHRS and YFSETQ. The CDR3 extends over 13 amino acids. V was shortened by 5 bases and J by 0 bases, with 8 bases between the two germline ends. The CDR3 DNA is TGCGCCAGCAGGAGGGGAATGAACACTGAAGCTTTCTTT. It yields the protein CASRRGMNTEAFF.

With regard to this clone: At one end the junction does not follow the germline gene, possibly because of a read error. The V call is TRBV7-7, the J call TRBJ2-5; maybe TRBD2 (5 bases). The V gene's germline CDR1 is SSHAT and CDR2 FNYEAQ (reference sequence). This CDR3 spans 15 amino acids. The DNA of the CDR3 is TGTGCTAGCAGCCTTCAGTCCGGGATAGGGCAGACCCAGTACTTC. Its protein is CASSLQSGIGQTQYF.

The chain is built from TRBV4-3 and TRBJ2-5, with TRBD1 as a possible D gene (7 bases). The J call is in doubt because the DNA end fits TRBJ2-7 better. The CDR3 totals 14 residues. Germline CDR1 reads LGHNA; CDR2 reads YSLEER. The chain's CDR3 is CASSSHRGLYEQYF. In DNA, the CDR3 is TGCGCCAGCAGCTCACACAGGGGACTCTACGAGCAGTACTTC.

The rearrangement uses TRBV28 and TRBJ1-5, with D perhaps matching TRBD1 (6 bases). This CDR3 region has 15 residues. V was pared by 3 bases and J by 5 bases, with 14 bases between. Germline V gene data show CDR1 as MDHEN and CDR2 as SYDVKM. The CDR3, as DNA: TGTGCCAGCAGTTTGGGGGCCGCGGGGCATCAGCCCCAGCATTTT. Translated: CASSLGAAGHQPQHF.

The rearrangement uses TRBV30 and TRBJ1-1; tentatively, D is TRBD1 (6 bases). CDR1 is GTSNPN and CDR2 is SVGIG in the germline V gene (reference sequence). There are 13 residues in the CDR3. Trimming took off 8 bases at V and 3 bases at J, with 16 bases between the two ends. Here the CDR3 reads CARGGARDTEAFF. CDR3 DNA sequence: TGTGCCCGAGGGGGGGCGAGGGACACTGAAGCTTTCTTT.

This chain connects TRBV27 to TRBJ1-4; 8 bases are a match to TRBD1. The germline V gene encodes CDR1 MNHEY and CDR2 SMNVEV (reference sequence). The CDR3 totals 13 residues. Trimming cost V 2 bases and J 11 bases; bases outside gene matches: 4. CDR3 in amino acids: CASSLSGQGKLFF. The CDR3, as DNA: TGTGCCAGCAGTTTAAGCGGACAGGGTAAACTGTTTTTT.

The rearrangement uses TRBV19 and TRBJ1-4; D possibly corresponds to TRBD1 (6 bases). The V and J ends lost 2 bases and 0 bases respectively, with 7 bases between them. The CDR3 is 15 residues long. CDR1 and CDR2 from the germline V gene are LNHDA and SQIVND (reference sequence). The CDR3 bases are TGTGCCAGTAGTATAAGGACAGCAACTAATGAAAAACTGTTTTTT. Translated, it gives CASSIRTATNEKLFF.

This clone was picked up one time. This rearrangement joins TRBV28 to TRBJ2-1, with TRBD2 matching over 9 bases. The J segment lost 7 bases and the V segment lost 5 bases, leaving 15 bases of the junction unmatched. Germline loops: CDR1 MDHEN, CDR2 SYDVKM. This CDR3 comprises 17 residues. The CDR3 nucleotides are TGTGCCAGCAGTCTGCGGCGGGCTAGCGGGGTAGATAATGAGCAGTTCTTC. This sequence encodes CASSLRRASGVDNEQFF.

This chain uses TRBV19 with TRBJ2-7; D might be TRBD2 (6 bases). This CDR3 spans 14 amino acids. Germline V CDR1 and CDR2: LNHDA, SQIVND (reference sequence). The V gene lost 9 bases and the J gene lost 4 bases, with 19 bases spanning the gap. The CDR3 bases are TGTGCCAGCGCCCGGCGGGGTGTTGAATACGAGCAGTACTTC. Residues: CASARRGVEYEQYF. The full variable domain, completed using reference TRBV19 and TRBJ2-7, is DGGITQSPKYLFRKEGQNVTLSCEQNLNHDAMYWYRQDPGQGLRLIYYSQIVNDFQKGDIAEGYSVSREKKESFPLTVTSAQKNPTAFYLCASARRGVEYEQYFGPGTRLTVT.

V usage is TRBV12-5 and J usage is TRBJ2-7, with D uncertain. From germline, CDR1 is LGHNT and CDR2 FRNRAP. CDR3 length: 12 residues. Deletions cut 7 bases from V and 1 base from J, with 8 bases between. CDR3 in amino acids: CASAWDSYEQYF. The CDR3 region has the DNA TGTGCTAGTGCCTGGGATTCCTACGAGCAGTACTTC.

The V call is TRBV6-6, the J call TRBJ1-3, with a possible D match to TRBD1 (6 bases). This CDR3 region has 15 residues. Germline V gene data show CDR1 as MNHNY and CDR2 as SVGAGI (reference sequence). V shed 2 bases and J shed 2 bases, with 10 bases lying between them. The CDR3 DNA is TGTGCCAGCAGTTACACGGGGGCGACTGGAAACACCATATATTTT. Encoded protein: CASSYTGATGNTIYF.

V and J are TRBV19 and TRBJ1-5; maybe TRBD1 (6 bases). CDR1 is LNHDA, CDR2 SQIVND, per germline (reference sequence). The germline V and J ends were trimmed by 5 bases and 3 bases, with 11 bases remaining between them. This CDR3 contains 14 residues. CDR3 DNA sequence: TGTGCCAGTAGTGCTGGACAGAACAATCAGCCCCAGCATTTT. As protein: CASSAGQNNQPQHF.

This clone appeared a single time. The J gene is TRBJ1-5, the V gene TRBV19; the match to TRBD1 covers 10 bases. This CDR3 has 19 residues. Germline lookup yields CDR1 LNHDA and CDR2 SQIVND (reference sequence). The V and J ends lost 5 bases and 4 bases, in that order; junction bases with no gene match: 17. This CDR3 is CASSLYGTGVIIRNQPQHF. DNA for the CDR3: TGTGCCAGTAGTTTATACGGGACAGGGGTGATTATTCGGAATCAGCCCCAGCATTTT.

The chain combines TRBV27 with TRBJ2-6; D is perhaps TRBD2 (7 bases). Per germline, CDR1 MNHEY and CDR2 SMNVEV (reference sequence). This CDR3 comprises 17 residues. V lost 0 bases to trimming and J lost 4 bases, with 13 bases between them. Here the CDR3 DNA reads TGTGCCAGCAGTTTATCACACGGGGGGCGAGGGGCCAACGTCCTGACTTTC. As protein: CASSLSHGGRGANVLTF.

This chain uses TRBV6-5 with TRBJ2-1, with D perhaps matching TRBD1 or TRBD2 (5 bases each). CDR3 length: 14 residues. V lost 2 bases, J lost 3 bases, and 8 bases lay in between. From germline, CDR1 is MNHEY and CDR2 SVGAGI. The CDR3 is CASSYGAGYNEQFF. The CDR3 DNA is TGTGCCAGCAGTTACGGGGCGGGCTACAATGAGCAGTTCTTC.